The 7 T cell receptor beta chains below were found in one sample sequenced in a study of patients and donors after allogeneic stem cell transplantation. TCRdb passed the RT-PCR reads through MiXCR, listing each CDR3 protein once. The data contain about 960,000 distinct CDR3 sequences, around 17% of them singletons. Sequencing was done on a sample of blood, either unsorted or a sorted T cell fraction (not recorded which). All receptors come from a human donor who was either an allogeneic HSCT recipient or a stem cell or donor lymphocyte infusion donor (not recorded which). It is not recorded whose cells these are; they may come from a transplant donor.

This chain joins TRBV12-3 or TRBV12-4 and TRBJ2-3; TRBD1 matches 7 bases. With V trimmed by 7 bases and J by 8 bases, 6 bases remained unmatched. The CDR3 totals 12 residues. The CDR3 region is CASNLGGVTQYF. Written as DNA, the CDR3 is TGTGCCAGCAACCTAGGGGGCGTTACGCAGTATTTT.

This sequence joins TRBV6-1 and TRBJ2-2; 10 nucleotides align to TRBD1. The CDR3 consists of 16 residues. The junction had 5 bases not matched to a gene; V was cut back by 4 bases and J by 3 bases. Germline loops: CDR1 MNHNS, CDR2 SASEGT. CDR3 nucleotide sequence: TGTGCCAGCAGTGCACTGACAGGGGGCTACACCGGGGAGCTGTTTTTT. Protein sequence: CASSALTGGYTGELFF.

The chain uses TRBV29-1 and TRBJ2-5; the match to TRBD2 covers 9 bases. Germline V gene sequence: CDR1 SQVTM, CDR2 ANQGSEA. Trimming at V came to 4 bases and at J to 4 bases, leaving 4 bases not matched to a gene. The CDR3 extends over 13 amino acids. The CDR3 spells CSVGGLARETQYF. CDR3 nucleotide sequence: TGCAGCGTTGGCGGACTAGCGAGAGAGACCCAGTACTTC.

This clonotype was seen a handful of times. The J gene is TRBJ2-5, the V gene TRBV20-1; D gene uncertain. The V gene's germline CDR1 is DFQATT and CDR2 SNEGSKA (reference sequence). V dropped 6 bases and J dropped 4 bases, with 15 bases sitting between them. The CDR3 is 13 amino acids. CDR3 in amino acids: CSATTDGRETQYF. CDR3 nucleotide sequence: TGCAGTGCCACGACTGACGGAAGAGAGACCCAGTACTTC.

The CDR3, as DNA: TGTGCCAGCAGATCCCAACAAGACGGCAACACTGAAGCTTTCTTT. Translated, it gives CASRSQQDGNTEAFF. This chain connects TRBV12-3 or TRBV12-4 to TRBJ1-1; D call uncertain. The CDR3 runs 15 residues. The V gene lost 6 bases and the J gene lost 2 bases, with 16 bases spanning the gap.

This clonotype was seen a handful of times. The V and J genes are TRBV3-1 and TRBJ2-1; TRBD1 might be the D (6 bases). Trimming removed 4 bases from V and 3 bases from J, with 13 bases in between. Germline lookup yields CDR1 LGHDT and CDR2 YNNKEL (reference sequence). The CDR3 covers 15 residues. For the CDR3, the DNA is TGTGCCAGCAGCCCAATCCTAGGGGGCTACAATGAGCAGTTCTTC. This translates into CASSPILGGYNEQFF.

This clonotype was counted only a few times. The chain recombines TRBV9 with TRBJ2-1; D gene unclear. CDR1 and CDR2 from the germline V gene are SGDLS and YYNGEE. V was clipped by 0 bases and J by 9 bases, with 4 bases between them. The CDR3 covers 11 residues. The CDR3 protein is CASSVDLEQFF. CDR3 DNA: TGTGCCAGCAGCGTAGACCTTGAGCAGTTCTTC.